The entry below describes one TCR beta chain. The CDR3 sequence is 14 residues long. V was clipped by 6 bases and J by 6 bases; unmatched bases: 10. CDR1 and CDR2 (germline): MNHEY, SVGAGI. Sequencing used immunoSEQ multiplex PCR; TCRdb keeps in-frame clones, though not all of them. The table records fewer than 450,000 clones, almost 90% of them present only once. This sample is drawn from a study of blood T cell repertoires in COVID-19. Study-wide context: T cells, B-cell-depleted T cells, or PBMCs supplied cDNA or gDNA.

This chain uses TRBV6-5 with TRBJ1-2; 7 bases agree with TRBD1. Sequencing was carried out using peripheral blood. The clonotype comes from a woman between 65 and 79 years old with COVID-19, enrolled during active disease. Here the CDR3 reads CASSPNRGQDGYTF. In nucleotides, the CDR3 is TGTGCCAGCAGCCCCAACAGGGGCCAGGATGGCTACACCTTC.